The next 4 T cell receptor beta chains were all read from a single sample in a study of blood T cell repertoires in COVID-19. Produced via immunoSEQ multiplex PCR; TCRdb's table is partial and in-frame only. The table records about 220,000 clones, about 86% of them present only once. The sequencing sample was made of peripheral blood. The source is a woman between 45 and 60 years old with COVID-19, enrolled during active disease.

This clone has more than one count but fewer than ten. The chain uses TRBV4-1 and TRBJ1-2, with D maybe TRBD1 (5 bases). V lost 0 bases, J lost 7 bases, and 12 bases lay in between. This CDR3 is 14 amino acids long. In germline, CDR1 is MGHRA, CDR2 YSYEKL. The CDR3 DNA reads as TGCGCCAGCAGCCAAGATGGGGCCGAAGGTGGCTACACCTTC. This codes for CASSQDGAEGGYTF.

J is TRBJ2-7 and V is TRBV15; a possible D gene is TRBD2 (7 bases). The CDR3 is 16 residues long. V shed 8 bases and J shed 4 bases, with 24 bases lying between them. The germline CDR1 and CDR2 sequences are LNHNV and YYDKDF (reference sequence). CDR3 in amino acids: CATASPGHPGGYEQYV. As DNA, the CDR3 is TGTGCCACCGCTTCCCCGGGACACCCGGGGGGTTACGAGCAGTACGTC.

This clone was seen just once. The chain employs TRBV11-2 and TRBJ1-1; D is unresolved. This CDR3 region has 15 residues. Germline V lookup: CDR1 SGHAT, CDR2 FQNNGV. Trimming left V 3 bases short and J 8 bases short, with 19 bases between. CDR3 protein: CASSFITGEIGEAFF. The CDR3 nucleotides read TGTGCCAGCAGCTTTATAACGGGTGAGATCGGCGAAGCTTTCTTT.

The rearrangement joins TRBV24-1 to TRBJ1-2; 7 bases agree with TRBD1. This CDR3 has 13 amino acids. V gave up 5 bases and J gave up 4 bases; unmatched junction bases: 3. Germline lookup yields CDR1 KGHDR and CDR2 SFDVKD. CDR3 coding DNA: TGTGCCACCAGTGTACGGGACAGCTATGGCTACACCTTC. Its protein is CATSVRDSYGYTF.